This T cell receptor beta chain is drawn from a study of T cell responses to AZD1222 COVID-19 vaccine. The length of the CDR3 is 14 residues. Germline V gene data show CDR1 as SGHDN and CDR2 as FVKESK. The germline V and J ends were trimmed by 2 bases and 4 bases, with 11 bases remaining between them. Repertoires were generated with immunoSEQ multiplex PCR, while TCRdb's copy carries only in-frame clones and drops some. The sample yields over 100,000 clones, about nine tenths seen once. The sequences come from peripheral blood, collected 28 days after the second AZD1222 dose. The sequence came from an adult who received the AZD1222 COVID-19 vaccine. The genes are TRBV14 and TRBJ1-1; TRBD1 might be the D (5 bases). Here the CDR3 reads CASSQSLGGTEAFF. CDR3 nucleotides: TGTGCCAGCAGCCAATCTCTCGGGGGCACTGAAGCTTTCTTT.